This TCR beta chain came from a study of a mutant IDH1 vaccine in newly diagnosed glioma. At the level of the study: Either 4-6 weeks after radiotherapy alone or alongside temozolomide, vaccination was begun. Previous treatment comprised radiotherapy, temozolomide, or both, mostly both. Study-level findings and limits: Detectable vaccine-induced immune responses arose in roughly 93% of patients. Changes in top peripheral clonotypes did not appear linked to pseudoprogression.

Time point given: week 5, during vaccination. Each vaccine dose was 300 ug of mutant IDH1 20-mer peptide, with topical imiquimod. Clones were sequenced by immunoSEQ multiplex PCR, and TCRdb holds only the in-frame ones, with some missing. The table lists about 54,000 clones, 70% to 90% of them singletons. In regard to this clone: Its target is unknown.

This receptor was taken from a man under 40 with glioma. Sequencing used PBMCs, obtained from a glioma patient whose treatment included an IDH1 peptide vaccine.

CDR3 in DNA: TGTGCCAGCAGCTCCCCCGAGGAAGGGACTAGCGGGAGGCACGAGCAGTTCTTC. Protein: CASSSPEEGTSGRHEQFF. The gene calls are TRBV7-9 and TRBJ2-1; the match to TRBD2 covers 15 bases. Germline V gives CDR1 SEHNR, CDR2 FQNEAQ (reference sequence). After removal of 4 bases from V and 10 bases from J, the junction contained 14 bases not matched to a gene. The CDR3 is made up of 18 amino acids. The variable domain in full, with the rest retrieved from reference TRBV7-9 and TRBJ2-1, is DTGVSQNPRHKITKRGQNVTFRCDPISEHNRLYWYRQTLGQGPEFLTYFQNEAQLEKSRLLSDRFSAERPKGSFSTLEIQRTEQGDSAMYLCASSSPEEGTSGRHEQFFGPGTRLTVL.